A selection of T cell receptor beta chains follows, all from one sample in a study of PD-L1 blockade in urothelial cancer. Profiling relied on immunoSEQ multiplex PCR, and the TCRdb table lists in-frame clones only, not all of them. There are 40,000 to 55,000 clones in the sample; approximately 86% occur only once, and 8% to 13% lies in the top ten. Here the sequenced sample was PBMCs, taken around atezolizumab (anti-PD-L1) treatment. The receptors shown here come from a man in his 60s with urothelial cancer. CDR3s include the opening cysteine and the closing phenylalanine or tryptophan. D genes are given only for firm matches. The size entry is marked missing in some rows and otherwise reads once, few, many or a size class.

TRBJ2-3 | once | TRBV27 | TRBD2 | CASSLLGLAGPDTQYF | TGTGCCAGCAGTTTACTCGGACTAGCGGGGCCAGATACGCAGTATTTT
TRBJ2-7 | . | TRBV19 | TRBD2 | CASSTKTSGGSYEQYF | TGTGCCAGTAGTACGAAGACTAGCGGGGGATCCTACGAGCAGTACTTC
TRBJ2-1 | . | TRBV6-6 | . | CASSYDAGWYNEQFF | TGTGCCAGCAGTTACGATGCGGGGTGGTACAATGAGCAGTTCTTC
TRBJ2-7 | once | TRBV5-6 | . | CASSLPGYVNEQYF | TGTGCCAGCAGCTTGCCGGGGTACGTAAACGAGCAGTACTTC
TRBJ2-7 | . | TRBV7-2 | TRBD1 | CASHKRDRDYEQYF | TGTGCCAGCCACAAGAGGGACAGGGACTACGAGCAGTACTTC
TRBJ2-7 | . | TRBV18 | . | CASSTQYEQYF | TGTGCCAGCTCAACTCAATACGAGCAGTACTTC
TRBJ2-7 | . | TRBV7-8 | TRBD2 | CASSPGGAGTPYEQYF | TGTGCCAGCAGCCCGGGGGGAGCGGGGACCCCCTACGAGCAGTACTTC
TRBJ1-5 | . | TRBV28 | . | CASTIPGQVSNQPQHF | TGTGCCAGCACAATACCGGGACAAGTAAGCAATCAGCCCCAGCATTTT
TRBJ2-1 | . | TRBV7-2 | TRBD2 | CASSRRAPTSGGTYNEQFF | TGTGCCAGCAGTCGAAGAGCTCCGACTAGCGGGGGGACGTACAATGAGCAGTTCTTC
TRBJ2-2 | . | TRBV7-2 | TRBD2 | CASSFAGGTTGELFF | TGTGCCAGCAGCTTTGCGGGGGGGACCACCGGGGAGCTGTTTTTT
TRBJ2-5 | once | TRBV30 | TRBD1 | CAWAGTEAETQYF | TGTGCCTGGGCCGGGACAGAAGCTGAGACCCAGTACTTC
TRBJ1-6 | . | TRBV5-4 | TRBD1 | CASSQPGQGNNSPLHF | TGTGCCAGCAGCCAGCCGGGACAGGGGAACAATTCACCCCTCCACTTT
TRBJ2-7 | . | TRBV6-1 | TRBD1 | CASSPRTGSYEQYF | TGTGCCAGCAGTCCCCGGACAGGGAGCTACGAGCAGTACTTC
TRBJ2-2 | . | TRBV9 | . | CASSVDRVGTGELFF | TGTGCCAGCAGCGTAGACAGGGTCGGCACCGGGGAGCTGTTTTTT
TRBJ1-2 | . | TRBV7-9 | . | CASSLALAGGYGYTF | TGTGCCAGCAGCTTAGCGCTGGCGGGGGGTTATGGCTACACCTTC
TRBJ1-5 | once | TRBV4-1 | . | CASSQLRDPSNQPQHF | TGCGCCAGCAGCCAACTGAGGGATCCTAGCAATCAGCCCCAGCATTTT
TRBJ2-7 | . | TRBV10-3 | . | CAISVSQGQQYF | TGTGCCATCAGTGTCTCGCAGGGGCAGCAGTACTTC
TRBJ2-5 | . | TRBV27 | . | CASSIASSETQYF | TGTGCCAGCAGCATAGCAAGTTCGGAGACCCAGTACTTC
TRBJ2-7 | . | TRBV29-1 | TRBD1 | CSARGTGSYEQYF | TGCAGCGCACGCGGGACAGGCTCCTACGAGCAGTACTTC
TRBJ2-5 | few | TRBV28 | . | CASSLVPGVQETQYF | TGTGCCAGCAGTCTAGTCCCGGGGGTCCAAGAGACCCAGTACTTC
TRBJ1-2 | . | TRBV2 | . | CASSGQSANYGYTF | TGTGCCAGCAGTGGACAGTCAGCTAACTATGGCTACACCTTC
TRBJ1-2 | . | TRBV4-2 | TRBD1 | CASSPRETGSYGYTF | TGTGCCAGCAGCCCAAGGGAGACAGGGAGCTATGGCTACACCTTC
TRBJ1-1 | . | TRBV5-1 | . | CASRRIPSNTEAFF | TGCGCCAGCCGTAGAATCCCATCGAACACTGAAGCTTTCTTT
TRBJ2-7 | once | TRBV7-3 | . | CASSLGAGPAYEQYF | TGTGCCAGCAGCTTGGGGGCAGGGCCTGCCTACGAGCAGTACTTC
TRBJ1-2 | . | TRBV29-1 | TRBD1 | CSAGTGQGRGYTF | TGCAGCGCCGGAACGGGACAGGGACGTGGCTACACCTTC
TRBJ1-5 | . | TRBV10-2 | TRBD1 | CASSELRTGGSNQPQHF | TGCGCCAGCAGTGAATTACGGACAGGGGGATCCAATCAGCCCCAGCATTTT
TRBJ2-7 | few | TRBV10-1 | TRBD1 | CASSPSPRGDRQYF | TGCGCCAGCAGCCCTTCTCCCCGAGGGGACAGGCAGTACTTC
TRBJ2-7 | . | TRBV7-8 | . | CASSQAEGEWEEQYF | TGTGCCAGCAGCCAGGCGGAGGGAGAGTGGGAAGAGCAGTACTTC
TRBJ2-7 | . | TRBV20-1 | TRBD1 | CSARDSYEQYF | TGCAGTGCAAGGGACAGCTACGAGCAGTACTTC
TRBJ2-7 | . | TRBV5-6 | TRBD1 | CASTLTSGGEQYF | TGTGCCAGCACCTTGACTTCAGGGGGCGAGCAGTACTTC
TRBJ1-1 | . | TRBV10-3 | . | CAISESAGLNTEAFF | TGTGCCATCAGTGAGTCGGCAGGGCTGAACACTGAAGCTTTCTTT
TRBJ2-1 | . | TRBV9 | . | CASSVDAGNYNEQFF | TGTGCCAGCAGCGTAGATGCGGGAAACTACAATGAGCAGTTCTTC
TRBJ1-6 | . | TRBV18 | . | CASSSRTEPNSPLHF | TGTGCCAGCTCAAGTCGGACAGAGCCTAATTCACCCCTCCACTTT
TRBJ2-1 | . | TRBV7-8 | . | CASSPTSSYNEQFF | TGTGCCAGCAGCCCAACCAGCTCCTACAATGAGCAGTTCTTC
TRBJ1-1 | . | TRBV15 | TRBD1 | CATSRETGGTEAFF | TGTGCCACCAGCAGAGAAACAGGGGGGACTGAAGCTTTCTTT
TRBJ1-1 | many | TRBV30 | . | CAWSSLGGRVEAFF | TGTGCCTGGAGCTCGCTCGGGGGGCGAGTTGAAGCTTTCTTT
TRBJ2-5 | . | TRBV2 | . | CASSERFDKETQYF | TGTGCCAGCAGTGAAAGGTTCGACAAAGAGACCCAGTACTTC
TRBJ2-7 | few | TRBV2 | TRBD2 | CASSEPPSGGTYEQYF | TGTGCCAGCAGTGAGCCGCCGAGCGGGGGGACCTACGAGCAGTACTTC
TRBJ2-4 | . | TRBV7-9 | . | CASSLEYVGIQYF | TGTGCCAGCAGCTTAGAGTACGTCGGCATTCAGTACTTC
TRBJ1-2 | once | TRBV19 | TRBD1 | CASSTGTGRTSNYGYTF | TGTGCCAGTAGTACCGGGACAGGCCGTACCAGTAACTATGGCTACACCTTC
TRBJ2-1 | . | TRBV7-2 | TRBD2 | CASSLSAVGLAGYNEQFF | TGTGCCAGCAGCTTATCAGCCGTTGGGCTAGCGGGTTACAATGAGCAGTTCTTC
TRBJ2-6 | . | TRBV7-9 | . | CASSLAGEESGANVLTF | TGTGCCAGCAGCTTAGCAGGGGAGGAGTCTGGGGCCAACGTCCTGACTTTC
TRBJ1-5 | . | TRBV2 | . | CASSGNRGGNQPQHF | TGTGCCAGCAGTGGGAATCGGGGGGGGAATCAGCCCCAGCATTTT
TRBJ1-1 | . | TRBV5-6 | TRBD1 | CASSLGDRRKTEAFF | TGTGCCAGCAGCTTGGGGGACAGGAGAAAGACTGAAGCTTTCTTT
TRBJ2-3 | . | TRBV5-1 | TRBD2 | CASSLGATSGGADTQYF | TGCGCCAGCAGCTTGGGGGCGACTAGCGGGGGGGCAGATACGCAGTATTTT
TRBJ2-5 | . | TRBV7-9 | . | CASSSTELKETQYF | TGTGCCAGCAGCTCGACAGAGTTAAAAGAGACCCAGTACTTC
TRBJ1-6 | . | TRBV4-2 | TRBD1 | CASRTGTDNSPLHF | TGTGCCAGCAGGACAGGGACAGATAATTCACCCCTCCACTTT
TRBJ1-5 | few | TRBV19 | . | CASSIGQGLVSNQPQHF | TGTGCCAGTAGTATTGGGCAGGGGCTAGTTAGCAATCAGCCCCAGCATTTT